This T cell receptor (beta chain) was retrieved from a study of metastatic and nonmetastatic thyroid tumors. As for the study in general: Across blood and tumor or nodule tissue, repertoires from malignant and benign thyroid patients were compared with one another. Study observations and caveats: Within blood and tumor, benign nodules reportedly had significantly lower TCR beta diversity than malignant thyroid tumors did.

A remark on this clone: As yet, its antigen is unknown.

Patients underwent thyroid surgery, and none had received any treatment before it. The ends were cut back, 6 bases at V and 4 bases at J, with 13 bases in the middle. This CDR3 region has 14 residues. Germline CDR1 reads MNHNS; CDR2 reads SASEGT. With MiXCR, TCRdb called clones anew from the PCR reads. The sample contains 39,000 or so clones, less than 60% of which appear only once. This receptor was taken from a male donor with papillary thyroid cancer or a benign thyroid nodule (not recorded which). Some clones in this sample may be carry-over from other donors' samples. Sequenced material: tumor tissue. The gene calls are TRBV6-1 and TRBJ1-3; D is undetermined. DNA of the CDR3: TGTGCCAGCAGAAGGGATCCTATAGGAAACACCATATATTTT. Translation: CASRRDPIGNTIYF.